Below, 5 T cell receptor beta chains from the same sample are listed, as sequenced in a study of blood T cell repertoires in COVID-19. Sequenced by immunoSEQ multiplex PCR; TCRdb stores in-frame clones only, minus some. The data contain approximately 200,000 clones, roughly 81% of them singletons. Material for sequencing was peripheral blood. The receptor source for this set is an elderly woman with COVID-19, enrolled during active disease.

J is TRBJ2-7 and V is TRBV7-2, with TRBD2 matching 9 bases. The CDR3 spans 15 residues. V gave up 5 bases and J gave up 4 bases; unmatched junction bases: 9. Germline V gene data show CDR1 as SGHTA and CDR2 as FQGNSA. As DNA, the CDR3 is TGTGCCAGCAGCAATCGTAGCGGGAGAGGTTACGAGCAGTACTTC. It encodes CASSNRSGRGYEQYF.

This chain connects TRBV2 to TRBJ2-2; 7 bases agree with TRBD2. This CDR3 region has 14 residues. From germline, CDR1 is SNHLY and CDR2 FYNNEI. With 6 bases clipped from V and 7 bases from J, the junction kept 8 bases outside the gene matches. CDR3 bases: TGTGCCAGCAGGCGGGATGGGAGGGACGGGGAGCTGTTTTTT. Protein sequence: CASRRDGRDGELFF.

The V gene is TRBV9, the J gene TRBJ1-2; D gene uncertain. CDR3 size: 13 residues. The V gene lost 0 bases and the J gene lost 5 bases, with 8 bases spanning the gap. Germline assignment: CDR1 SGDLS and CDR2 YYNGEE. The CDR3 here is CASSVARGYGYTF. The CDR3 nucleotides are TGTGCCAGCAGCGTAGCTCGGGGTTATGGCTACACCTTC.

The V and J genes are TRBV7-3 and TRBJ2-3; TRBD1 matches 9 bases. The V gene end was trimmed by 5 bases and the J gene end by 2 bases; junction bases not matched to a gene: 5. Germline CDR1 SGHTA, CDR2 FQGTGA. The CDR3 totals 15 residues. The CDR3 nucleotides are TGTGCCAGCAGCCTCGACAGGGGGTACACAGATACGCAGTATTTT. Protein sequence: CASSLDRGYTDTQYF.

This clone turned up a few times. The chain couples TRBV11-3 to TRBJ1-6, with unresolved D. V lost 5 bases, J lost 7 bases, and 9 bases lay in between. The CDR3 is 13 residues long. CDR1 is SGHNT, CDR2 YENEEA, per germline. CDR3 region: CASSLRLNSPLHF. The CDR3, as DNA: TGTGCCAGCAGCCTTAGATTGAATTCACCCCTCCACTTT.